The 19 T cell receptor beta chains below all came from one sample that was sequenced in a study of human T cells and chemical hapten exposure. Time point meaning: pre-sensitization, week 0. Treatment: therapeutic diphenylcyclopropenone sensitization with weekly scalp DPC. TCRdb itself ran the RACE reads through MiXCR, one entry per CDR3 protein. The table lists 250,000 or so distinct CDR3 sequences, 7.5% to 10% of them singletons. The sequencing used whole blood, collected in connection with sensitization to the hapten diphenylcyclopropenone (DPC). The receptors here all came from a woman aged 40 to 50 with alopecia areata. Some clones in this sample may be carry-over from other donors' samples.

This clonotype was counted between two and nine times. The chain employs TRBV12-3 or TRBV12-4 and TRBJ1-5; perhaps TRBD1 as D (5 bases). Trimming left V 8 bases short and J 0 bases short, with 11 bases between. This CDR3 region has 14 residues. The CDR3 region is CASGAGNSNQPQHF. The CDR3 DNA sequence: TGTGCCAGCGGGGCGGGGAATAGCAATCAGCCCCAGCATTTT.

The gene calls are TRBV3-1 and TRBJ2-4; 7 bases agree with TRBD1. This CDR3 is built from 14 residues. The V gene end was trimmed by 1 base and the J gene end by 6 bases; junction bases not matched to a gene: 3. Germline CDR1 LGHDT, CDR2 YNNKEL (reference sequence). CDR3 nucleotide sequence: TGTGCCAGCAGCCAAGGGCAGGGGGTAAACATTCAGTACTTC. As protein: CASSQGQGVNIQYF.

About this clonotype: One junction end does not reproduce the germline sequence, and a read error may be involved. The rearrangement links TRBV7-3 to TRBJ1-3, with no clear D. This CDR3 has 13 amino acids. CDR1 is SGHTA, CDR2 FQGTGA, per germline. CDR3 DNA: TGTGCCAGCAGCCCCACATCTGGAAACACCACATATTTT. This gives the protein CASSPTSGNTTYF.

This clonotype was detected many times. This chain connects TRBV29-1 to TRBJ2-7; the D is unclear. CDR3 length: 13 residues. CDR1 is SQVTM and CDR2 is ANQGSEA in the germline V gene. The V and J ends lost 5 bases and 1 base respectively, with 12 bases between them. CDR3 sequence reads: CSVRAVASYEQYF. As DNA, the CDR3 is TGCAGCGTTAGGGCAGTTGCTTCCTACGAGCAGTACTTC.

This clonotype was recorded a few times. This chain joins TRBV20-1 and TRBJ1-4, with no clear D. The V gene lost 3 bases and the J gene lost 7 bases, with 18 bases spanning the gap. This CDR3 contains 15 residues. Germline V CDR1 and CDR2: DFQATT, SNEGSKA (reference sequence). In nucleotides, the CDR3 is TGCAGTGCTAGGGTTGGGTGGGAAGAGGCTGAAAAACTGTTTTTT. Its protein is CSARVGWEEAEKLFF.

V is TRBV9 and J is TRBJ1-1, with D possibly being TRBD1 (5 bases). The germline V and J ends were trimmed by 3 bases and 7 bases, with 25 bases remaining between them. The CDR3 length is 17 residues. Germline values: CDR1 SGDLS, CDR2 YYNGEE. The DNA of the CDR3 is TGTGCCAGCAGCGGAGTAGTAATGGGGGGAAGGATCGATGAAGCTTTCTTT. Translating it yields CASSGVVMGGRIDEAFF. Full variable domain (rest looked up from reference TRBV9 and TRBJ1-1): DSGVTQTPKHLITATGQRVTLRCSPRSGDLSVYWYQQSLDQGLQFLIQYYNGEERAKGNILERFSAQQFPDLHSELNLSSLELGDSALYFCASSGVVMGGRIDEAFFGQGTRLTVV.

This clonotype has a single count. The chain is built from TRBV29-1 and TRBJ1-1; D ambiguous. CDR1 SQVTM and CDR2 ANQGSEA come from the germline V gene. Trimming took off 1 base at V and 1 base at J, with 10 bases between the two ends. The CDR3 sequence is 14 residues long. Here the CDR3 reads CSVEAPPRNTEAFF. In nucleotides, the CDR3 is TGCAGCGTTGAAGCCCCACCACGGAACACTGAAGCTTTCTTT.

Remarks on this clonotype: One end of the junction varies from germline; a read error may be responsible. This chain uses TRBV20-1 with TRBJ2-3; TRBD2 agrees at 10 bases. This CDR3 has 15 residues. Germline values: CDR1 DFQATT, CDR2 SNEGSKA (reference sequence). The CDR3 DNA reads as TGCAGTGCGGCTACTAGCGGGAAGAGCAGAGATACGCAGTATTTT. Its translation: CSAATSGKSRDTQYF.

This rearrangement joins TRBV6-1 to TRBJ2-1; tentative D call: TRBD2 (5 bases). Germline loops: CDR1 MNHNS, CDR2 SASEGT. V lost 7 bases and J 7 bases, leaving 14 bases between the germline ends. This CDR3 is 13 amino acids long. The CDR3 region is CASNKASLNEQFF. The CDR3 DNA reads TGTGCCAGCAATAAGGCTAGCTTGAATGAGCAGTTCTTC.

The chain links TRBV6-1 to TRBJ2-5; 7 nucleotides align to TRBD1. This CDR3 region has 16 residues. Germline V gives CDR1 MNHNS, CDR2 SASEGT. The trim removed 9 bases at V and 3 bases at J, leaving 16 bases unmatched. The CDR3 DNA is TGTGCCAGATACCTGACAGGGAAAGAGGGGGAAGAGACCCAGTACTTC. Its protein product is CARYLTGKEGEETQYF.

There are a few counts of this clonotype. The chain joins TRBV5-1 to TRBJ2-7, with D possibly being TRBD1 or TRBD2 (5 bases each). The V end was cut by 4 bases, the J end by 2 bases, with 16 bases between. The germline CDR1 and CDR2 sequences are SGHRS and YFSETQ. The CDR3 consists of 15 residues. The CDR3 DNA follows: TGCGCCAGCAGCGAGGGACGGAGCATCCCCTACGAGCAGTACTTC. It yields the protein CASSEGRSIPYEQYF.

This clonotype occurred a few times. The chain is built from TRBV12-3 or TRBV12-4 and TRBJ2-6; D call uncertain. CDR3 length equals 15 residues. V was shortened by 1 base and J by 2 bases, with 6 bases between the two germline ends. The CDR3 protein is CASSLGLAGANVLTF. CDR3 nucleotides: TGTGCCAGCAGTTTAGGGCTGGCTGGGGCCAACGTCCTGACTTTC.

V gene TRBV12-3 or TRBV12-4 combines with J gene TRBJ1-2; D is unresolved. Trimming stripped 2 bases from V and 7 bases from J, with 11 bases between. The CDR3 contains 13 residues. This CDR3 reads CASSLRQIGGYTF. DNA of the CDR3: TGTGCCAGCAGTTTACGTCAGATCGGTGGCTACACCTTC.

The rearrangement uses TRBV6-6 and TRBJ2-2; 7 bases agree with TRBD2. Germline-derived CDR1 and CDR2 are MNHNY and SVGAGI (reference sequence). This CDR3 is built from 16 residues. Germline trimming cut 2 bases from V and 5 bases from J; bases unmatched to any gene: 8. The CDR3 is CASSYIRGRVTGELFF. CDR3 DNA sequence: TGTGCCAGCAGTTACATTCGGGGGAGGGTAACCGGGGAGCTGTTTTTT.

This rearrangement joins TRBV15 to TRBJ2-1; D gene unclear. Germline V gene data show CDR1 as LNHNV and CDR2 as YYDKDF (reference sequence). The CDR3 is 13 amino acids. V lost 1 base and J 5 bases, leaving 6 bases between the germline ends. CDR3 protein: CATSRGLNNEQFF. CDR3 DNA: TGTGCCACCAGCAGAGGGCTAAACAATGAGCAGTTCTTC. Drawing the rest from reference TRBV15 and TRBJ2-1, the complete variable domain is DAMVIQNPRYQVTQFGKPVTLSCSQTLNHNVMYWYQQKSSQAPKLLFHYYDKDFNNEADTPDNFQSRRPNTSFCFLDIRSPGLGDTAMYLCATSRGLNNEQFFGPGTRLTVL.

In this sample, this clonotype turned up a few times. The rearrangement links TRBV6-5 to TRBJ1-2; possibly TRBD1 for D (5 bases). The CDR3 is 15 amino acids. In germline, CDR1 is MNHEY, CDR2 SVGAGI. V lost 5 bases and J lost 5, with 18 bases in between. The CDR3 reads CASSPSFRDQYGYTF. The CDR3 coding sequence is TGTGCCAGCAGTCCGAGCTTCAGGGACCAGTATGGCTACACCTTC.

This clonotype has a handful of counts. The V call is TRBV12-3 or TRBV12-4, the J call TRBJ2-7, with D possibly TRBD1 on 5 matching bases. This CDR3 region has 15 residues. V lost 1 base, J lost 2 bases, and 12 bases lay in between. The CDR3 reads CASSLVGRAPYEQYF. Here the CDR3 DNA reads TGTGCCAGCAGTTTAGTGGGCAGGGCCCCCTACGAGCAGTACTTC.

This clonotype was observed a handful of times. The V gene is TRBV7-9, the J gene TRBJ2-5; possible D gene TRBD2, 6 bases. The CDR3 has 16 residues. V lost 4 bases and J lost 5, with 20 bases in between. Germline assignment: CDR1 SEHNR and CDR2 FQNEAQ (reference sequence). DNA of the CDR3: TGTGCCAGCAGCTCCCAAGGGACTTTCCTGGGGGAGACCCAGTACTTC. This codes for CASSSQGTFLGETQYF. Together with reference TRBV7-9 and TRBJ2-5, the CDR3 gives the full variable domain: DTGVSQNPRHKITKRGQNVTFRCDPISEHNRLYWYRQTLGQGPEFLTYFQNEAQLEKSRLLSDRFSAERPKGSFSTLEIQRTEQGDSAMYLCASSSQGTFLGETQYFGPGTRLLVL.

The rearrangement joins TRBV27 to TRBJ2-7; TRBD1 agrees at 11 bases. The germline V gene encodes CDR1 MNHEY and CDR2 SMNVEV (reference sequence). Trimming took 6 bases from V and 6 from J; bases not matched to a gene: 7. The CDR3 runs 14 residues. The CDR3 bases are TGTGCCAGCAGATTGGGACAGGGGGAGGGCGAGCAGTACTTC. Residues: CASRLGQGEGEQYF.